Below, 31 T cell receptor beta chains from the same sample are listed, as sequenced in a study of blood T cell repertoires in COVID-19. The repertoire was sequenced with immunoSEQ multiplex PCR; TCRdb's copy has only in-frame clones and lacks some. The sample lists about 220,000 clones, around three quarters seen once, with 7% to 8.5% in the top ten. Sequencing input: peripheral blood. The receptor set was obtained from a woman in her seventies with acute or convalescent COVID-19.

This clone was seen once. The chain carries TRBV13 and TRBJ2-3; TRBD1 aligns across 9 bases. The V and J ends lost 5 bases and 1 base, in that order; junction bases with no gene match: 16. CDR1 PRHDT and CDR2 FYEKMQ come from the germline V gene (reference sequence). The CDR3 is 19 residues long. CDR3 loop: CASSHRDRAGSWGTDTQYF. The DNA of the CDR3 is TGTGCCAGCAGCCACCGGGACAGGGCTGGGAGTTGGGGCACAGATACGCAGTATTTT.

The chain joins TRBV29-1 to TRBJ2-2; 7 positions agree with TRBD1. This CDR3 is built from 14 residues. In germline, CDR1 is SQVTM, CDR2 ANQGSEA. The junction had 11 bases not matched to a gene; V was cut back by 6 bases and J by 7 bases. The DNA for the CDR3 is TGCAGCGTCGACGACAGGGCGGCTAGCGGGGAGCTGTTTTTT. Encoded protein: CSVDDRAASGELFF.

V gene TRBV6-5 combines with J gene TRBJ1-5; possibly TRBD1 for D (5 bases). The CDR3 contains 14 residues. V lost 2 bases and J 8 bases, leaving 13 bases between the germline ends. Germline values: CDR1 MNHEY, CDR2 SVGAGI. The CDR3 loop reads CASSYGQVREPQHF. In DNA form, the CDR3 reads TGTGCCAGCAGTTACGGTCAGGTCAGGGAGCCCCAGCATTTT.

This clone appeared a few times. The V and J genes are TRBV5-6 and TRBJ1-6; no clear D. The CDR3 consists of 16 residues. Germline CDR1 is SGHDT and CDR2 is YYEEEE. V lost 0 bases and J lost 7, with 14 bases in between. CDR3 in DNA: TGTGCCAGCAGCTTGGGGCAAGTGAAAAGAAATTCACCCCTCCACTTT. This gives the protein CASSLGQVKRNSPLHF.

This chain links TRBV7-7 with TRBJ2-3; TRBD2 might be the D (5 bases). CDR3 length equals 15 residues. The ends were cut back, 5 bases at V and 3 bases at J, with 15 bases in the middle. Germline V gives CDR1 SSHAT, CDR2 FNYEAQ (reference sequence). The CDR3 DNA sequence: TGTGCCAGCAGCGAAAATCCGGGGAGAACAGATACGCAGTATTTT. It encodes CASSENPGRTDTQYF.

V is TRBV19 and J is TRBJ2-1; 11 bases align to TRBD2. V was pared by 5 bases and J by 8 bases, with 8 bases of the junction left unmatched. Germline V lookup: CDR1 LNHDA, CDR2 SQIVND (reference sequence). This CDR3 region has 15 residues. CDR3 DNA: TGTGCCAGTAGTCTATCTAGCGGGGGGTGGTATGAGCAGTTCTTC. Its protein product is CASSLSSGGWYEQFF.

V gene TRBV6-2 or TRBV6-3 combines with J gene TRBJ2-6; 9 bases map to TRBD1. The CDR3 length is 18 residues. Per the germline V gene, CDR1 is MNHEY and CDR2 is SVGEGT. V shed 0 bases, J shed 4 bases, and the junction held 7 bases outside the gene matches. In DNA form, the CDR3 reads TGTGCCAGCAGTTACTCCCAAGGACAGGGGTACGGGGCCAACGTCCTGACTTTC. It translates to CASSYSQGQGYGANVLTF.

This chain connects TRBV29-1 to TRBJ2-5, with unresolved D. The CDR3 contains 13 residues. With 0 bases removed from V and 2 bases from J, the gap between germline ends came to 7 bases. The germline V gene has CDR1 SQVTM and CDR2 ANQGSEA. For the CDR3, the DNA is TGCAGCGTTGAAGATTCCGGTCAAGAGACCCAGTACTTC. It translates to CSVEDSGQETQYF.

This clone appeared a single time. CDR3 sequence: CASSQEPKSGTGSENIQYF. In DNA form, the CDR3 reads TGCGCCAGCAGCCAAGAGCCTAAATCAGGGACAGGGTCTGAAAACATTCAGTACTTC. The chain recombines TRBV4-1 with TRBJ2-4, with TRBD1 identical over 9 bases. J lost 5 bases, V lost 0 bases, and 14 bases had no gene match. The CDR3 covers 19 residues. Germline V gene sequence: CDR1 MGHRA, CDR2 YSYEKL.

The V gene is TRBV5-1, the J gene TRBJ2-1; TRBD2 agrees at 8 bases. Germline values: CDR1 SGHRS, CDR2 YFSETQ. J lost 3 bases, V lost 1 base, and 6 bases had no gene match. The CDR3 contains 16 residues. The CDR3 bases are TGCGCCAGCAGCTTGCAAGGGAGCGGGGGCTACAATGAGCAGTTCTTC. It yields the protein CASSLQGSGGYNEQFF.

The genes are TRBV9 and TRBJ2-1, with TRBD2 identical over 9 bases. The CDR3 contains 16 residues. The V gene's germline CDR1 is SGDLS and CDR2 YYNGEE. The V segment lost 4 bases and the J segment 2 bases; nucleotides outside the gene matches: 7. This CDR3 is CASSPSSGATYNEQFF. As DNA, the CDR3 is TGTGCCAGCAGCCCCTCTAGCGGGGCCACCTACAATGAGCAGTTCTTC.

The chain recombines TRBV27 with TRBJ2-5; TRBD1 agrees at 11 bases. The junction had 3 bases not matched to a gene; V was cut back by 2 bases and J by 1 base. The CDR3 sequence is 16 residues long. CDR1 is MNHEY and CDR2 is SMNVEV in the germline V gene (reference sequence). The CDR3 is CASSLAGTGGQETQYF. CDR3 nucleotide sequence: TGTGCCAGCAGTTTAGCAGGGACAGGGGGCCAAGAGACCCAGTACTTC.

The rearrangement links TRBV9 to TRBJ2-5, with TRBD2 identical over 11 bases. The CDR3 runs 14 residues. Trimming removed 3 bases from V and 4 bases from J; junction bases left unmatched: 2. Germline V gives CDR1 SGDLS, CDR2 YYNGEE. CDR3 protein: CASSATSGAETQYF. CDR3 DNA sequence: TGTGCCAGCAGCGCGACTAGCGGGGCAGAGACCCAGTACTTC.

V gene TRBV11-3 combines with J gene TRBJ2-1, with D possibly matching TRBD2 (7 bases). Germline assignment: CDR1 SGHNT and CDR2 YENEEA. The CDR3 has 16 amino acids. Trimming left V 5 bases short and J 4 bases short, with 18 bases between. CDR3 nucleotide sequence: TGTGCCAGCAGCGTAGGGGGGGGTTTGAGTTACAATGAGCAGTTCTTC. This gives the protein CASSVGGGLSYNEQFF.

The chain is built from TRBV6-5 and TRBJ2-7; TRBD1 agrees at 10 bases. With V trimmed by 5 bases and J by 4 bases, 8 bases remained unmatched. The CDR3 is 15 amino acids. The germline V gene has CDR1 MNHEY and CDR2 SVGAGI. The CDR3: CASSPQTGGAYEQYF. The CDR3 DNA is TGTGCCAGCAGTCCTCAGACAGGGGGCGCATACGAGCAGTACTTC.

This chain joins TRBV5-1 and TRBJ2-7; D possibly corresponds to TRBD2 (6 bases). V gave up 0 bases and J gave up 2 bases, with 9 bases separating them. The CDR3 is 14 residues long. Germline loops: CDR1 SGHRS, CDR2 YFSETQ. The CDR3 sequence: CASSLVGGTYEQYF. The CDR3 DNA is TGCGCCAGCAGCTTGGTCGGCGGGACCTACGAGCAGTACTTC.

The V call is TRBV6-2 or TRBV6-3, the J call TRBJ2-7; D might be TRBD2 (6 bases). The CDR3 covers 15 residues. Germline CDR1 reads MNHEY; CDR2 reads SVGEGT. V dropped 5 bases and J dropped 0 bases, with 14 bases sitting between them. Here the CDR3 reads CASSADRGSSYEQYF. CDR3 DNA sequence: TGTGCCAGCAGTGCCGACCGGGGGTCCTCCTACGAGCAGTACTTC.

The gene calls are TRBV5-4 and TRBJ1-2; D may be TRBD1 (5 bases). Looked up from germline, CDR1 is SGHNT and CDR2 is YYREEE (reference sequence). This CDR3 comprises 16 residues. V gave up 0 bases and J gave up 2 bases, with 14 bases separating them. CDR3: CASSLVGTQRNYGYTF. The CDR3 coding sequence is TGTGCCAGCAGCTTGGTTGGGACTCAACGAAACTATGGCTACACCTTC.

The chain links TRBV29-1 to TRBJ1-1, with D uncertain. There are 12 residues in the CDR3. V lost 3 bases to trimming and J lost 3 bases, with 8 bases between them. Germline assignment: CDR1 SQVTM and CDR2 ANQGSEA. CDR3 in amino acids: CSVDGLHTEAFF. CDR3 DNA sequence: TGCAGCGTTGATGGCTTGCACACTGAAGCTTTCTTT.

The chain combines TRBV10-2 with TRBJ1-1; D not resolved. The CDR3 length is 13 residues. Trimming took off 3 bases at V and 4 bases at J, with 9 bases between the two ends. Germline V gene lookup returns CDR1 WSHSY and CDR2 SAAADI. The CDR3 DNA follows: TGCGCCAGCAGTGATAGAGGGAGCACTGAAGCTTTCTTT. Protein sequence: CASSDRGSTEAFF.

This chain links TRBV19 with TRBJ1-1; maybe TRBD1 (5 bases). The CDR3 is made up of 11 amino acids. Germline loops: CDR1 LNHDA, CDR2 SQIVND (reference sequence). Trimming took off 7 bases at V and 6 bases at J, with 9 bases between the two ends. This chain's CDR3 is CASKTGAEAFF. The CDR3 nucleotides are TGTGCCAGTAAAACAGGCGCTGAAGCTTTCTTT. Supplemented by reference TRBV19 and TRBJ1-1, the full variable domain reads DGGITQSPKYLFRKEGQNVTLSCEQNLNHDAMYWYRQDPGQGLRLIYYSQIVNDFQKGDIAEGYSVSREKKESFPLTVTSAQKNPTAFYLCASKTGAEAFFGQGTRLTVV.

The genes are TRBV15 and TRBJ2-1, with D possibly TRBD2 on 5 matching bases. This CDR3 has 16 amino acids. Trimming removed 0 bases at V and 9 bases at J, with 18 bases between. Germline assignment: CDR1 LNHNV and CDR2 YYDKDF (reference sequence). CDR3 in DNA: TGTGCCACCAGCAGAGATCCCGGGGTAGTTTTAGGTGAGCAGTTCTTC. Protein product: CATSRDPGVVLGEQFF.

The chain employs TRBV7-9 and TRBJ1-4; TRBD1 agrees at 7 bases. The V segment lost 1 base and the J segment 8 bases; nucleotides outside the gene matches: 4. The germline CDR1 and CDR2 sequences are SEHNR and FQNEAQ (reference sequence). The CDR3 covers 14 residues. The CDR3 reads CASSLDRGLEKLFF. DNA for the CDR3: TGTGCCAGCAGCTTAGACAGGGGCCTCGAAAAACTGTTTTTT. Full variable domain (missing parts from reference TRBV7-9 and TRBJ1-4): DTGVSQNPRHKITKRGQNVTFRCDPISEHNRLYWYRQTLGQGPEFLTYFQNEAQLEKSRLLSDRFSAERPKGSFSTLEIQRTEQGDSAMYLCASSLDRGLEKLFFGSGTQLSVL.

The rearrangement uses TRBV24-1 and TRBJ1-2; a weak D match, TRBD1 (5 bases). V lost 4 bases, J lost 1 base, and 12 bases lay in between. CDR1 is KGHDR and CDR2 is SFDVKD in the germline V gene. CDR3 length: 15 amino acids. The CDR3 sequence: CATSDPLGGNYGYTF. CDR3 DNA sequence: TGTGCCACCAGTGACCCCTTGGGGGGTAACTATGGCTACACCTTC.

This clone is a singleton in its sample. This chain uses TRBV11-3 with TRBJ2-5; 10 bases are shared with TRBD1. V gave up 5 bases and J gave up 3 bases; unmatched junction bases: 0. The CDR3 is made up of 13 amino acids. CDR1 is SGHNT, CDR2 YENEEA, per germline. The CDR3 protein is CASSGTGEETQYF. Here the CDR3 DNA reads TGTGCCAGCAGCGGGACAGGGGAAGAGACCCAGTACTTC. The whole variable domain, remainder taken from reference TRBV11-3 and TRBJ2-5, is EAGVVQSPRYKIIEKKQPVAFWCNPISGHNTLYWYLQNLGQGPELLIRYENEEAVDDSQLPKDRFSAERLKGVDSTLKIQPAELGDSAVYLCASSGTGEETQYFGPGTRLLVL.

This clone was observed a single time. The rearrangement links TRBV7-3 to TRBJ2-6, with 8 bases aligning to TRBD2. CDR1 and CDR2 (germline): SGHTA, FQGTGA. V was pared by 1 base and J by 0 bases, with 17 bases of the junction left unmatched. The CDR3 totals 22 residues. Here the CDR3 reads CASSLRPISAGDTISGANVLTF. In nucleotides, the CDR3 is TGTGCCAGCAGCTTAAGGCCGATTTCAGCGGGGGATACCATCTCTGGGGCCAACGTCCTGACTTTC.

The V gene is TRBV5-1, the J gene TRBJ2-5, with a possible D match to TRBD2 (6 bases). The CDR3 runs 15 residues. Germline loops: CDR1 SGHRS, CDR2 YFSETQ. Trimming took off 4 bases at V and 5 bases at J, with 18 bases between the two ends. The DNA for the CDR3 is TGCGCCAGCAGCCGCCGGGACTGGGTCGGGGAGACCCAGTACTTC. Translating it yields CASSRRDWVGETQYF.

Here the CDR3 DNA reads TGTGCCTGGGAAACACTAGCGGGGGGCCGGACCCAGTACTTC. Translation gives CAWETLAGGRTQYF. The chain is built from TRBV30 and TRBJ2-5, with TRBD2 matching 12 bases. Germline V CDR1 and CDR2: GTSNPN, SVGIG (reference sequence). V was pared by 5 bases and J by 7 bases, with 8 bases of the junction left unmatched. The length of the CDR3 is 14 residues.

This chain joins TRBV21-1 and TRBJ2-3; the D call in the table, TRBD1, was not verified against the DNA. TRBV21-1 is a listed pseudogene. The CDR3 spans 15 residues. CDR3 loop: CASTDRSRSTDTQYF. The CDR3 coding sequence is TGTGCCAGCACCGACAGGTCCCGGAGCACAGATACGCAGTATTTT.

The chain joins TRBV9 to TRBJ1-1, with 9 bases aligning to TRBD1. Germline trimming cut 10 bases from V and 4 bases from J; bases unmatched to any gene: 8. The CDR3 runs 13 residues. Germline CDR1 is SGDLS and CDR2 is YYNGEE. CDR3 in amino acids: CAEQGARGTEAFF. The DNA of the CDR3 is TGTGCCGAACAGGGGGCTCGTGGCACTGAAGCTTTCTTT.

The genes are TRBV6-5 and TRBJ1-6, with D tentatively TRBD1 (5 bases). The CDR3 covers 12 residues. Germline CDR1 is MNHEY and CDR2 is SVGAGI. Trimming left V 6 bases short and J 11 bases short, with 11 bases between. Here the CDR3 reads CASSQGPPPLHF. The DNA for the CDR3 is TGTGCCAGCAGCCAGGGTCCCCCACCCCTCCACTTT.